These 26 T cell receptor beta chains came from one sample sequenced in a study of blood T cells in healthy people across ages. Then a second PCR, running about 6 to 11 cycles, was carried out with a sample-barcoded 5' primer and a J-beta primer mix. TCRdb fed the 5' RACE reads into MiXCR, producing one record per CDR3 protein. This sample has under 750,000 distinct CDR3 sequences, with around half found just once. Sequencing was done on a sample of blood. Receptor source: an elderly man in good health.

This clonotype was picked up many times. This sequence joins TRBV7-9 and TRBJ1-5, with D possibly TRBD1 on 5 matching bases. Per germline, CDR1 SEHNR and CDR2 FQNEAQ (reference sequence). The CDR3 runs 14 residues. Trimming took off 5 bases at V and 4 bases at J, with 12 bases between the two ends. CDR3 nucleotides: TGTGCCAGCAGCCGGGAAGGGGTAAATCAGCCCCAGCATTTT. Encoded protein: CASSREGVNQPQHF.

There are a few counts of this clonotype. This chain uses TRBV20-1 with TRBJ2-7; TRBD2 matches at 7 bases. With V trimmed by 5 bases and J by 0 bases, 7 bases remained unmatched. The CDR3 has 14 amino acids. CDR1 and CDR2 (germline): DFQATT, SNEGSKA (reference sequence). This CDR3 reads CSALLALSSYEQYF. DNA of the CDR3: TGCAGTGCTCTACTAGCGTTGAGCTCCTACGAGCAGTACTTC.

The rearrangement joins TRBV7-9 to TRBJ1-1; D might be TRBD1 (5 bases). V was cut by 5 bases and J by 4 bases, with 14 bases left in between. Germline V gene lookup returns CDR1 SEHNR and CDR2 FQNEAQ (reference sequence). The CDR3 loop spans 14 amino acids. The CDR3 region is CASSPQVSSTEAFF. The CDR3 nucleotides are TGTGCCAGCAGCCCACAGGTCTCGAGCACTGAAGCTTTCTTT. The full variable domain, its missing parts supplied by reference TRBV7-9 and TRBJ1-1, is DTGVSQNPRHKITKRGQNVTFRCDPISEHNRLYWYRQTLGQGPEFLTYFQNEAQLEKSRLLSDRFSAERPKGSFSTLEIQRTEQGDSAMYLCASSPQVSSTEAFFGQGTRLTVV.

This CDR3 is CASSLVGSPLHF. CDR3 bases: TGTGCCAGCAGCTTAGTGGGGTCACCCCTCCACTTT. This chain connects TRBV7-9 to TRBJ1-6; D is undetermined. The CDR3 length is 12 residues. Germline V CDR1 and CDR2: SEHNR, FQNEAQ (reference sequence). V lost 1 base, J lost 10 bases, and 5 bases lay in between. The full variable domain, rest sourced from reference TRBV7-9 and TRBJ1-6, is DTGVSQNPRHKITKRGQNVTFRCDPISEHNRLYWYRQTLGQGPEFLTYFQNEAQLEKSRLLSDRFSAERPKGSFSTLEIQRTEQGDSAMYLCASSLVGSPLHFGNGTRLTVT.

The chain recombines TRBV29-1 with TRBJ2-1, with 13 bases that match TRBD2. This CDR3 has 12 amino acids. Germline V CDR1 and CDR2: SQVTM, ANQGSEA. V dropped 6 bases and J dropped 9; count of bases not matched to a gene: 2. The CDR3 DNA reads as TGCAGCGTCCGGACTAGCGGGAGTGAGCAGTTCTTC. The encoded protein is CSVRTSGSEQFF.

V gene TRBV6-6 combines with J gene TRBJ2-1; the D gene is possibly TRBD2 (6 bases). Germline V CDR1 and CDR2: MNHNY, SVGAGI (reference sequence). This CDR3 has 16 amino acids. V was cut by 4 bases and J by 13 bases, with 26 bases left in between. The CDR3 region is CASSSPTRGVQETQFF. The CDR3 DNA sequence: TGTGCCAGCAGTTCCCCCACGCGCGGGGTCCAAGAGACCCAGTTCTTC.

This clonotype has only a few counts. The chain carries TRBV12-3 or TRBV12-4 and TRBJ2-1; D might be TRBD2 (5 bases). The V and J ends lost 6 bases and 9 bases respectively, with 12 bases between them. This CDR3 comprises 12 residues. The CDR3 region is CASRVHGGEQFF. The DNA for the CDR3 is TGTGCCAGCAGAGTTCACGGAGGTGAGCAGTTCTTC.

This clonotype has a handful of counts. The V call is TRBV6-2 or TRBV6-3, the J call TRBJ2-3, with no clear D. The V end lost 4 bases, the J end lost 1 base, and 12 bases lay between the germline ends. Germline-derived CDR1 and CDR2 are MNHEY and SVGEGT. The CDR3 has 15 residues. CDR3 protein: CASSLTLIGTDTQYF. The CDR3 nucleotides are TGTGCCAGCAGTTTAACCCTAATCGGCACAGATACGCAGTATTTT.

This clonotype was found a few times. This chain links TRBV12-3 or TRBV12-4 with TRBJ2-1; either TRBD1 or TRBD2 may fit D (5 bases each). This CDR3 is 11 amino acids long. V was trimmed by 6 bases and J by 14 bases, leaving 14 bases between them. The CDR3 DNA is TGTGCCAGCAGCACCGGGACGTCAAAGTTCTTC. Protein sequence: CASSTGTSKFF.

V gene TRBV29-1 combines with J gene TRBJ1-2; D perhaps matches TRBD1 (5 bases). The CDR3 sequence is 13 residues long. Looked up from germline, CDR1 is SQVTM and CDR2 is ANQGSEA. Trimming left V 7 bases short and J 7 bases short, with 19 bases between. CDR3 sequence (DNA): TGCAGCGCCGTTGACGCAGGGTATCCTGGCTACACCTTC. Protein sequence: CSAVDAGYPGYTF. Filled out from reference TRBV29-1 and TRBJ1-2, the complete variable domain reads SAVISQKPSRDICQRGTSLTIQCQVDSQVTMMFWYRQQPGQSLTLIATANQGSEATYESGFVIDKFPISRPNLTFSTLTVSNMSPEDSSIYLCSAVDAGYPGYTFGSGTRLTVV.

In nucleotides, the CDR3 is TGTGCCAGCAGTTACTCTGACAGGGTTTCAGATACGCAGTATTTT. Translated: CASSYSDRVSDTQYF. V usage is TRBV6-5 and J usage is TRBJ2-3; 7 bases match TRBD1. V trimming: 0 bases; J trimming: 4 bases; junction bases outside the gene matches: 4. In germline, CDR1 is MNHEY, CDR2 SVGAGI. The CDR3 totals 15 residues.

V gene TRBV10-3 combines with J gene TRBJ2-7; tentatively, D is TRBD1 or TRBD2 (5 bases each). V was cut by 6 bases and J by 6 bases, with 21 bases left in between. Germline V gives CDR1 ENHRY, CDR2 SYGVKD. There are 15 residues in the CDR3. The CDR3 is CAIRKTLGPSIEQYF. CDR3 DNA: TGTGCCATCAGAAAAACCCTGGGACCGTCGATCGAGCAGTACTTC.

The chain has TRBV20-1 and TRBJ1-2, with D perhaps TRBD1 (6 bases). V lost 3 bases and J lost 3, with 20 bases in between. Germline V gives CDR1 DFQATT, CDR2 SNEGSKA (reference sequence). The CDR3 runs to 16 residues. The CDR3 reads CSASIRGPLLYYGYTF. For the CDR3, the DNA is TGCAGTGCTAGTATCAGGGGCCCGCTTCTCTACTATGGCTACACCTTC.

The chain employs TRBV7-9 and TRBJ1-1, with D possibly being TRBD1 (5 bases). V dropped 1 base and J dropped 2 bases, with 8 bases sitting between them. CDR1 and CDR2 (germline): SEHNR, FQNEAQ (reference sequence). The CDR3 runs 14 residues. The DNA of the CDR3 is TGTGCCAGCAGCTTAGATCAGGGTAACACTGAAGCTTTCTTT. Translation: CASSLDQGNTEAFF.

This clonotype has only a few counts. The chain links TRBV6-2 or TRBV6-3 to TRBJ2-1; D assignment may be TRBD1 or TRBD2 (5 bases each). From germline, CDR1 is MNHEY and CDR2 SVGEGT. The ends were cut back, 5 bases at V and 8 bases at J, with 22 bases in the middle. The length of the CDR3 is 16 residues. The CDR3: CASSGRRDPLFDEQFF. The DNA of the CDR3 is TGTGCCAGCAGTGGCCGACGGGACCCCCTATTCGATGAGCAGTTCTTC.

This clonotype was found a few times. This chain connects TRBV2 to TRBJ2-5; 11 bases are shared with TRBD2. J gave up 2 bases and V 5 bases, and 4 bases lay outside the gene matches. This CDR3 region has 15 residues. CDR1 and CDR2 (germline): SNHLY, FYNNEI. The CDR3, as DNA: TGTGCCAGCAGTTCTCTAGCGGGGGGACAAGAGACCCAGTACTTC. Its translation: CASSSLAGGQETQYF.

The genes are TRBV6-2 or TRBV6-3 and TRBJ2-1; perhaps TRBD1 as D (5 bases). Germline V gene lookup returns CDR1 MNHEY and CDR2 SVGEGT. The CDR3 is 16 amino acids. V dropped 10 bases and J dropped 2 bases, with 21 bases sitting between them. The CDR3, as DNA: TGTGCCACCACCGAGAGACAGCCGATGACCTACAATGAGCAGTTCTTC. It codes for CATTERQPMTYNEQFF.

The rearrangement joins TRBV14 to TRBJ2-1, with 10 bases that match TRBD2. V shed 0 bases, J shed 8 bases, and the junction held 7 bases outside the gene matches. This CDR3 contains 16 residues. CDR1 and CDR2 (germline): SGHDN, FVKESK. The CDR3, as DNA: TGTGCCAGCAGCCAAGACCTAGCGGGAGAGCTCGATGAGCAGTTCTTC. Translated, it gives CASSQDLAGELDEQFF.

Notes on this clonotype: A read error may be the cause here, since a much bigger clone is one base away. The chain combines TRBV6-5 with TRBJ2-3; a possible D gene is TRBD2 (7 bases). The germline CDR1 and CDR2 sequences are MNHEY and SVGAGI. The CDR3 sequence is 14 residues long. The CDR3 here is CASSRERDTGTQYF. CDR3 sequence (DNA): TGTGCCAGCAGTCGGGAGCGGGACACAGGTACGCAGTATTTT.

The chain uses TRBV20-1 and TRBJ2-7; possible D gene TRBD1, 7 bases. CDR3 length equals 14 residues. CDR1 and CDR2 from the germline V gene are DFQATT and SNEGSKA (reference sequence). The germline V and J ends were trimmed by 0 bases and 2 bases, with 11 bases remaining between them. The CDR3 sequence is CSARDGGTAYEQYF. For the CDR3, the DNA is TGCAGTGCTAGAGATGGGGGGACAGCCTACGAGCAGTACTTC.

The J gene is TRBJ2-1, the V gene TRBV6-2 or TRBV6-3, with D possibly matching TRBD1 (5 bases). The CDR3 has 15 amino acids. Per germline, CDR1 MNHEY and CDR2 SVGEGT. Trimming removed 0 bases at V and 2 bases at J, with 8 bases between. In DNA, the CDR3 is TGTGCCAGCAGTTACTCGACAGAAACCTACAATGAGCAGTTCTTC. Its protein is CASSYSTETYNEQFF.

This clonotype was detected only a few times. V is TRBV2 and J is TRBJ2-7; maybe TRBD1 (6 bases). The V end lost 7 bases, the J end lost 1 base, and 14 bases lay between the germline ends. The germline V gene has CDR1 SNHLY and CDR2 FYNNEI. The CDR3 totals 14 residues. The CDR3 loop reads CASKSTGSSYEQYF. The CDR3 nucleotides are TGTGCCAGCAAGTCTACAGGGAGTTCCTACGAGCAGTACTTC. The whole variable domain, remainder taken from reference TRBV2 and TRBJ2-7, is EPEVTQTPSHQVTQMGQEVILRCVPISNHLYFYWYRQILGQKVEFLVSFYNNEISEKSEIFDDQFSVERPDGSNFTLKIRSTKLEDSAMYFCASKSTGSSYEQYFGPGTRLTVT.

The CDR3 DNA follows: TGTGCCAGCAAGACAGGGCCGGTTTACAATGAGCAGTTCTTC. It encodes CASKTGPVYNEQFF. The chain recombines TRBV27 with TRBJ2-1, with TRBD1 matching over 7 bases. Germline V gene data show CDR1 as MNHEY and CDR2 as SMNVEV (reference sequence). This CDR3 spans 14 amino acids. Trimming took 7 bases from V and 4 from J; bases not matched to a gene: 7.

The chain has TRBV30 and TRBJ2-3, with 8 bases matching TRBD1. CDR3 size: 13 residues. The trim removed 6 bases at V and 5 bases at J, leaving 7 bases unmatched. Germline V gives CDR1 GTSNPN, CDR2 SVGIG (reference sequence). The CDR3 nucleotides read TGTGCCTGCGGACAGGGCAAAGGAGATACGCAGTATTTT. It translates to CACGQGKGDTQYF.

The chain couples TRBV4-3 to TRBJ1-2, with 7 nucleotides matching TRBD1. Germline V gene sequence: CDR1 LGHNA, CDR2 YSLEER. The trim removed 0 bases at V and 5 bases at J, leaving 3 bases unmatched. The CDR3 contains 14 residues. CDR3 sequence: CASSQEPGGYGYTF. The CDR3 DNA follows: TGCGCCAGCAGCCAAGAACCAGGGGGTTATGGCTACACCTTC.

The J gene is TRBJ2-4, the V gene TRBV18; D is possibly TRBD1 (6 bases). The end of the DNA aligns better with TRBJ2-7, so the J call may be wrong. This CDR3 spans 13 amino acids. CDR1 and CDR2 (germline): KGHSH, LQKENI. The CDR3 sequence is CASSRNTGIEQYF. DNA for the CDR3: TGTGCCAGCTCCCGAAACACAGGGATCGAGCAGTACTTC.